This entry is about one T cell receptor beta chain. Its target is unknown. This sample is drawn from a study of cytomegalovirus exposure and HLA in healthy donors. Whole-study results and caveats: Altogether, about 160 TCR beta chains were recorded as cytomegalovirus-associated. Reports described diagnosis of cytomegalovirus status by the classifier as highly specific and sensitive. The majority of TCR sequences were rare, yet some public TCRs appeared in many donors.

Profiled with immunoSEQ multiplex PCR; TCRdb holds only in-frame clones, not every one. The table shows 150,000 or so clones, with 86% occurring only once. The CDR3 is made up of 11 amino acids. V lost 4 bases and J 5 bases, leaving 8 bases between the germline ends. Germline-derived CDR1 and CDR2 are SQVTM and ANQGSEA. Among the approximately 110 subjects of the validation cohort, separate from the approximately 700-subject first cohort, were the donors. The TCR originated in a man aged 18 to 29 in good health and CMV-seropositive. What was sequenced was PBMCs. This chain links TRBV29-1 with TRBJ2-5; D is undetermined. CDR3 sequence reads: CSVVPLETQYF. In nucleotides, the CDR3 is TGCAGCGTTGTTCCCCTGGAGACCCAGTACTTC.